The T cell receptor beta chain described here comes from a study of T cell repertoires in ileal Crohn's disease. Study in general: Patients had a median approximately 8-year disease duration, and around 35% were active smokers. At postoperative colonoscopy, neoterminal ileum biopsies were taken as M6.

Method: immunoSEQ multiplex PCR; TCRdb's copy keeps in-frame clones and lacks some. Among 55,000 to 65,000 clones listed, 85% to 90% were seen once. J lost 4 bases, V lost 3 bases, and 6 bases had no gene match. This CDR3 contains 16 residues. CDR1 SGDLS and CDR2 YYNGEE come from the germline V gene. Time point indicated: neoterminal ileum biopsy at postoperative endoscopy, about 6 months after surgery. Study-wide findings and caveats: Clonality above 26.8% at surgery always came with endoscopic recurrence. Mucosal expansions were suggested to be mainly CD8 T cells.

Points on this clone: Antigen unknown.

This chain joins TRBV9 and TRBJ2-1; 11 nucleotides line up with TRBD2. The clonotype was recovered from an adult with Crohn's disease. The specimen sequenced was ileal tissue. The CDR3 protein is CASSAPSGRNYNEQFF. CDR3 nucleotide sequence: TGTGCCAGCAGCGCCCCTAGCGGGAGGAATTACAATGAGCAGTTCTTC.